This TCR beta chain was sequenced for a study of Ad26.COV2.S vaccination and SARS-CoV-2 variants. Study details: Participants got Ad26.COV2.S intramuscularly, once or twice 56 days apart.

The CDR3 is 12 amino acids. Germline CDR1 reads MNHEY; CDR2 reads SVGEGT. V lost 6 bases, J lost 3 bases, and 9 bases lay in between. Treatment of the sample: roughly 20 received Ad26.COV2.S at low or high dose, single or two shots; 5 received placebo; per-sample allocation not given. Samples analyzed were those drawn on day 63 after the first vaccine or placebo injection. Libraries were prepared by immunoSEQ multiplex PCR; TCRdb keeps only in-frame clonotypes and omits some of them. The sample lists hundreds of thousands of clones, approximately 90% seen once, with roughly 5% in the top ten. V and J are TRBV6-2 or TRBV6-3 and TRBJ2-7; no clear D. This TCR came from a person between 18 and 60 years old who received the Ad26.COV2.S COVID-19 vaccine or a placebo. The sample in question was peripheral blood, obtained in a trial of Ad26.COV2.S vaccine versus placebo. The CDR3 DNA reads as TGTGCCAGCAGCCCCTCTCGCTACGAGCAGTACTTC. Its protein product is CASSPSRYEQYF.